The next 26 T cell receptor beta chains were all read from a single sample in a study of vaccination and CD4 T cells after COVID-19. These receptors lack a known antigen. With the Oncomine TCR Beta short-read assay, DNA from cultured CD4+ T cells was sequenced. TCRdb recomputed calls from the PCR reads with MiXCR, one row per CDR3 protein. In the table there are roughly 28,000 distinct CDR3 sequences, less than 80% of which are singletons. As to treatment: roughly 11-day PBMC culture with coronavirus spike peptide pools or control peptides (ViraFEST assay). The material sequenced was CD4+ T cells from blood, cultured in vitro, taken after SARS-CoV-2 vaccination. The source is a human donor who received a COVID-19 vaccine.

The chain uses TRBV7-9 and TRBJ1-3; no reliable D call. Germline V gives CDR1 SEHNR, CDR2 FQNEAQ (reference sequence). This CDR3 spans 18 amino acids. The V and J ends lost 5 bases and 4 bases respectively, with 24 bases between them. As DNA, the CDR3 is TGTGCCAGCAGCCCCGGTGTGCAGAAGCATAGAGAGGGAAACACCATATATTTT. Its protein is CASSPGVQKHREGNTIYF.

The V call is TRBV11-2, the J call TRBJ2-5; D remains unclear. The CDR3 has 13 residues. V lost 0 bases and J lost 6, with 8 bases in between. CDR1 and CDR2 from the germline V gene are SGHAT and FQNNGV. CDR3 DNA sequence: TGTGCCAGCAGCTTAGAAGGGCTACAGACCCAGTACTTC. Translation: CASSLEGLQTQYF.

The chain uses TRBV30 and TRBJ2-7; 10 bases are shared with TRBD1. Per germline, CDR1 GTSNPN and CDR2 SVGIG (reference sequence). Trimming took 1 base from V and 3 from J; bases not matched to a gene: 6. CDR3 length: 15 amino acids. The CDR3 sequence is CAWSGRTGGIYEQYF. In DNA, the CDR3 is TGTGCCTGGAGTGGGCGGACAGGGGGGATCTACGAGCAGTACTTC.

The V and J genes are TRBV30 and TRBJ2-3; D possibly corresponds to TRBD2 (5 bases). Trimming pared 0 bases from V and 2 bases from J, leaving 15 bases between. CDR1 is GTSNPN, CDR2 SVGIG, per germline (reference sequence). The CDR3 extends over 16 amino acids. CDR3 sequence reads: CAWSVHASWYTDTQYF. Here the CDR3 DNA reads TGTGCCTGGAGTGTACATGCTAGCTGGTACACAGATACGCAGTATTTT.

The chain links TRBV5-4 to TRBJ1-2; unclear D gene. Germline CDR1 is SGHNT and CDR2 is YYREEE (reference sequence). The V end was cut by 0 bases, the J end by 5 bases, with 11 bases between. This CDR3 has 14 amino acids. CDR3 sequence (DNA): TGTGCCAGCAGCTTGGGGGGTGCGGGGTATGGCTACACCTTC. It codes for CASSLGGAGYGYTF. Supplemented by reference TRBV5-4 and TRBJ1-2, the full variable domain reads ETGVTQSPTHLIKTRGQQVTLRCSSQSGHNTVSWYQQALGQGPQFIFQYYREEENGRGNFPPRFSGLQFPNYSSELNVNALELDDSALYLCASSLGGAGYGYTFGSGTRLTVV.

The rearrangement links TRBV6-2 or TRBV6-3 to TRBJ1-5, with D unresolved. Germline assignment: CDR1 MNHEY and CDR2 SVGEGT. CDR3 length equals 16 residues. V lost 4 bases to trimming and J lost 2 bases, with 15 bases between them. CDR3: CASSWWGIMGNQPQHF. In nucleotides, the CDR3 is TGTGCCAGCAGTTGGTGGGGTATCATGGGCAATCAGCCCCAGCATTTT.

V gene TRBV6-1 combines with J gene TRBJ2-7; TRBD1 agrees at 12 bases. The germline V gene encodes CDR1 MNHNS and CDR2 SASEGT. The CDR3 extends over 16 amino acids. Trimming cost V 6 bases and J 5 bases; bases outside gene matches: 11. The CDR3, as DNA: TGTGCCAGCAGCCCAACACCGGGACAGGGGGCGCACGAGCAGTACTTC. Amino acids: CASSPTPGQGAHEQYF.

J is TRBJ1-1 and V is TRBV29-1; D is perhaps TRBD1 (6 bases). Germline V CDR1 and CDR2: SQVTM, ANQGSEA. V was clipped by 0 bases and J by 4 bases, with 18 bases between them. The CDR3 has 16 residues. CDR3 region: CSVEDTRQGPGTEAFF. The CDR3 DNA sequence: TGCAGCGTTGAAGATACACGGCAGGGGCCGGGCACTGAAGCTTTCTTT.

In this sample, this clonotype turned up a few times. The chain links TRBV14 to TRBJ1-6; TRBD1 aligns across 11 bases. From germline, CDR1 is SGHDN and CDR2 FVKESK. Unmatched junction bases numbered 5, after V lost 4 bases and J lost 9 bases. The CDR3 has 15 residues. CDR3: CASSPGQGAISPLHF. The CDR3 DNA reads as TGTGCCAGCAGCCCTGGACAGGGGGCGATTTCACCCCTCCACTTT.

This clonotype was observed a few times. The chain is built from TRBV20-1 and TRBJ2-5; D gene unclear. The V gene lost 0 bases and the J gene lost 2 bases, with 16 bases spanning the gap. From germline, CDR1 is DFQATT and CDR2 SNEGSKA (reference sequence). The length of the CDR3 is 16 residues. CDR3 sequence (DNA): TGCAGTGCTAGAGATTTACACAGACTTAAACAAGAGACCCAGTACTTC. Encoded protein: CSARDLHRLKQETQYF.

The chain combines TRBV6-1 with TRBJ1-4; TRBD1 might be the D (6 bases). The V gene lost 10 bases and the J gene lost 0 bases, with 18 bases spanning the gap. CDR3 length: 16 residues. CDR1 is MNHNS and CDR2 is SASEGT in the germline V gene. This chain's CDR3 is CATMDSYLATNEKLFF. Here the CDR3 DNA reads TGTGCCACCATGGACAGCTATCTTGCAACTAATGAAAAACTGTTTTTT.

CDR3 residues: CASSGAGGQETQYF. CDR3 DNA sequence: TGCGCCAGCAGTGGAGCGGGGGGACAAGAGACCCAGTACTTC. V and J are TRBV10-1 and TRBJ2-5, with 9 bases aligning to TRBD2. Looked up from germline, CDR1 is WNHNN and CDR2 is SYGVQD (reference sequence). V shed 4 bases, J shed 2 bases, and the junction held 2 bases outside the gene matches. There are 14 residues in the CDR3.

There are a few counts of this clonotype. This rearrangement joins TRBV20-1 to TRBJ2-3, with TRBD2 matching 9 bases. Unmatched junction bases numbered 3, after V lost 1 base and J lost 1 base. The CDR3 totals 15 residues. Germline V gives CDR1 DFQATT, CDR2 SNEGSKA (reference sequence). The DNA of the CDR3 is TGCAGTGCTAGAGTGCCTAGCGGGGGCACAGATACGCAGTATTTT. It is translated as CSARVPSGGTDTQYF.

The CDR3 bases are TGTGCCAGCAGCTTTACAGGGTTAGGGAGCAATCAGCCCCAGCATTTT. Encoded protein: CASSFTGLGSNQPQHF. The chain joins TRBV7-8 to TRBJ1-5; possible D gene TRBD1, 6 bases. This CDR3 comprises 16 residues. The V end lost 3 bases, the J end lost 1 base, and 13 bases lay between the germline ends. Germline V gives CDR1 SGHVS, CDR2 FQNEAQ. Filled out from reference TRBV7-8 and TRBJ1-5, the complete variable domain reads GAGVSQSPRYKVAKRGQDVALRCDPISGHVSLFWYQQALGQGPEFLTYFQNEAQLDKSGLPSDRFFAERPEGSVSTLKIQRTQQEDSAVYLCASSFTGLGSNQPQHFGDGTRLSIL.

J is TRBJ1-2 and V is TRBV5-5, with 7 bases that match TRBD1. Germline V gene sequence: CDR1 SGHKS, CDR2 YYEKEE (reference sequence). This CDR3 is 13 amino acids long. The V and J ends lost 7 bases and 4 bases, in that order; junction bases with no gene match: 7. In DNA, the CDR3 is TGTGCCAGCTCTAGGGGGCGCGGCTATGGCTACACCTTC. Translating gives CASSRGRGYGYTF.

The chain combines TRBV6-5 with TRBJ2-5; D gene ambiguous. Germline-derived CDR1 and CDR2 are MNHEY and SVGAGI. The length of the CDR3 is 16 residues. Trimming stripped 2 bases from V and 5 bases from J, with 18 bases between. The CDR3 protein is CASSYRVGAAPETQYF. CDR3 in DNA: TGTGCCAGCAGTTACCGCGTTGGTGCGGCCCCGGAGACCCAGTACTTC.

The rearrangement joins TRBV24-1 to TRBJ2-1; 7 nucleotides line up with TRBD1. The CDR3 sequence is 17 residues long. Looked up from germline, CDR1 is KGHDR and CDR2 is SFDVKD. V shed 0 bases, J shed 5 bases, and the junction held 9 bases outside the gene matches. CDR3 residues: CATSDLPRGDRDNEQFF. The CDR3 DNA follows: TGTGCCACCAGTGATTTGCCCCGGGGCGACAGGGACAATGAGCAGTTCTTC.

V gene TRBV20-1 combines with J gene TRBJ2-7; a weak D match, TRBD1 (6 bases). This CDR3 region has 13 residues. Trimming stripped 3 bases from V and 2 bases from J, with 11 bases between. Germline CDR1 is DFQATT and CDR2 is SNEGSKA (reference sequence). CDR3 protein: CSASTGRAYEQYF. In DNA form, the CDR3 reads TGCAGTGCTAGTACAGGGAGAGCCTACGAGCAGTACTTC.

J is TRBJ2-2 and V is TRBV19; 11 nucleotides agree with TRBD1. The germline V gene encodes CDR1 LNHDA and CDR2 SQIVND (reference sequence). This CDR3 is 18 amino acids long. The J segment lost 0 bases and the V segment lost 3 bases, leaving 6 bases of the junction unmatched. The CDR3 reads CASSIGTGGRTNTGELFF. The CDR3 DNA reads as TGTGCCAGTAGTATCGGGACAGGGGGTAGGACGAACACCGGGGAGCTGTTTTTT.

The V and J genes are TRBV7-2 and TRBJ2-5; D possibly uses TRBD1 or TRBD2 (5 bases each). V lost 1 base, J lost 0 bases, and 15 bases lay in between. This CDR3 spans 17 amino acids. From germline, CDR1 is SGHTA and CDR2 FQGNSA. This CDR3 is CASSLDGTPSYQETQYF. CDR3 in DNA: TGTGCCAGCAGCTTAGATGGGACCCCGTCGTACCAAGAGACCCAGTACTTC. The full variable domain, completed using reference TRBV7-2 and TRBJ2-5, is GAGVSQSPSNKVTEKGKDVELRCDPISGHTALYWYRQSLGQGLEFLIYFQGNSAPDKSGLPSDRFSAERTGGSVSTLTIQRTQQEDSAVYLCASSLDGTPSYQETQYFGPGTRLLVL.

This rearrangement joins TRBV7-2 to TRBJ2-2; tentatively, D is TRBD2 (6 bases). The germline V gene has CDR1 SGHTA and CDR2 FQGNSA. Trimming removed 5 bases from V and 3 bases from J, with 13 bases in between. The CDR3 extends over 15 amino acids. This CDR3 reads CASSIGAGHTGELFF. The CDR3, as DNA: TGTGCCAGCAGCATAGGGGCGGGGCACACCGGGGAGCTGTTTTTT. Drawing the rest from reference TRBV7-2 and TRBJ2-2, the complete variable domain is GAGVSQSPSNKVTEKGKDVELRCDPISGHTALYWYRQSLGQGLEFLIYFQGNSAPDKSGLPSDRFSAERTGGSVSTLTIQRTQQEDSAVYLCASSIGAGHTGELFFGEGSRLTVL.

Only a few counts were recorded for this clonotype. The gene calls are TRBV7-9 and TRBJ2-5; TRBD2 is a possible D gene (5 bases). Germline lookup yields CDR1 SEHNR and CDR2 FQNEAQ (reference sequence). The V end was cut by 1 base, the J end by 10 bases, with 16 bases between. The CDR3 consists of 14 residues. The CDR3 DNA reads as TGTGCCAGCAGCTTAGGTCCAGCGGCAATCAACCAGTACTTC. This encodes CASSLGPAAINQYF. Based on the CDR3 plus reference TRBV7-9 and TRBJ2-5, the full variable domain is DTGVSQNPRHKITKRGQNVTFRCDPISEHNRLYWYRQTLGQGPEFLTYFQNEAQLEKSRLLSDRFSAERPKGSFSTLEIQRTEQGDSAMYLCASSLGPAAINQYFGPGTRLLVL.

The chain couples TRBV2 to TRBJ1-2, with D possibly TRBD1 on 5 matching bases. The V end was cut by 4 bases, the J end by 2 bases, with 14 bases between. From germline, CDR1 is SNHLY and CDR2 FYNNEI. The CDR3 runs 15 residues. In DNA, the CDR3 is TGTGCCAGCAGTGTATCCCAGGGTTCGAACTATGGCTACACCTTC. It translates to CASSVSQGSNYGYTF.

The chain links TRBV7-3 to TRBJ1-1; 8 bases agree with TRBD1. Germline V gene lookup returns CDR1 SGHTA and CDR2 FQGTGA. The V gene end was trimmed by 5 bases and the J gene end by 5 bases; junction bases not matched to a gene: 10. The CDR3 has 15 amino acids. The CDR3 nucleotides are TGTGCCAGCAGCCCCCAGGGGGCGCGGGCGACTGAAGCTTTCTTT. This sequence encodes CASSPQGARATEAFF.

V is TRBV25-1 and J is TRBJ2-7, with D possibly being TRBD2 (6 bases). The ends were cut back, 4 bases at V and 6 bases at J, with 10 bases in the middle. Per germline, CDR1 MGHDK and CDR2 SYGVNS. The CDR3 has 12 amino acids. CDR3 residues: CASSVVGGEQYF. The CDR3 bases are TGTGCCAGCAGTGTGGTGGGGGGCGAGCAGTACTTC.

The CDR3, as DNA: TGTGCCAGTATGGAACAGGGTTATAATTCACCCCTCCACTTT. Translating gives CASMEQGYNSPLHF. The chain links TRBV19 to TRBJ1-6, with a tentative D call TRBD1 (6 bases). Trimming removed 7 bases at V and 4 bases at J, with 11 bases between. The CDR3 extends over 14 amino acids. In germline, CDR1 is LNHDA, CDR2 SQIVND (reference sequence).